This T cell receptor (beta chain) is drawn from a study of cytomegalovirus exposure and HLA in healthy donors. The PCR employed 60 Vbeta primers together with 13 Jbeta primers. Here immunoSEQ multiplex PCR was the method, and the copy in TCRdb shows in-frame clones only, minus some. The sample holds 200,000 or so clones, around 75% seen once. Findings and caveats of the study: A later analysis by the authors found several of the most significant clusters apparently linked to common viral pathogens.

On this clone: Its matching antigen is unknown.

The sequence was obtained from a woman in her twenties or thirties in good health and CMV-seropositive. The sequencing sample was made of PBMCs.

CDR3 residues: CASSYGLGGAGNTIYF. The CDR3 DNA is TGTGCCAGCAGTTACGGTCTAGGGGGGGCGGGGAACACCATATATTTT. The rearrangement joins TRBV6-5 to TRBJ1-3; tentative D call: TRBD1 (6 bases). This CDR3 has 16 amino acids. Germline V gene sequence: CDR1 MNHEY, CDR2 SVGAGI. V shed 2 bases and J shed 7 bases, with 18 bases lying between them.